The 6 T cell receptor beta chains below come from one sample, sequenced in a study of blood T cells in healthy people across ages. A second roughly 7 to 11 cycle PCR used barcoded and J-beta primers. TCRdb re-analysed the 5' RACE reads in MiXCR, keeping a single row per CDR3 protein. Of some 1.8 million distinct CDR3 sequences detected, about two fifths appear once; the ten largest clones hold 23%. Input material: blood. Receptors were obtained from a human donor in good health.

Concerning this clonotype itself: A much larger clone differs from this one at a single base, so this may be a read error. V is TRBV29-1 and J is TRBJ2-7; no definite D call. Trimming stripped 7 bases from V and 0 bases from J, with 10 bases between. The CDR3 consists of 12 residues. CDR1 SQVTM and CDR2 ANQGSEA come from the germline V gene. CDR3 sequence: CSARNTSYEQYF. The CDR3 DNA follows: TGCAGCGCCCGGAACACCTCCTACGAGCAGTACTTC.

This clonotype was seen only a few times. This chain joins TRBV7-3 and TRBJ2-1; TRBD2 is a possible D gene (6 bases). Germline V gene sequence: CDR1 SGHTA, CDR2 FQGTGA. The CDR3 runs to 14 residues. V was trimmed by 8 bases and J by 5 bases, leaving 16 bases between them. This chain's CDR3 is CASGPGVGDNEQFF. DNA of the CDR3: TGTGCCAGCGGCCCGGGAGTGGGCGACAATGAGCAGTTCTTC. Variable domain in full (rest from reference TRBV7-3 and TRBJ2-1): GAGVSQTPSNKVTEKGKYVELRCDPISGHTALYWYRQSLGQGPEFLIYFQGTGAADDSGLPNDRFFAVRPEGSVSTLKIQRTERGDSAVYLCASGPGVGDNEQFFGPGTRLTVL.

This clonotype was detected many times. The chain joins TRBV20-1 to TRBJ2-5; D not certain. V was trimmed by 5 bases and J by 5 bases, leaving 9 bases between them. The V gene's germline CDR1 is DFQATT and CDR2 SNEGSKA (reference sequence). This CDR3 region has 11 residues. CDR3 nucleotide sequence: TGCAGTGCTCTATCCAGGGAGACCCAGTACTTC. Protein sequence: CSALSRETQYF.

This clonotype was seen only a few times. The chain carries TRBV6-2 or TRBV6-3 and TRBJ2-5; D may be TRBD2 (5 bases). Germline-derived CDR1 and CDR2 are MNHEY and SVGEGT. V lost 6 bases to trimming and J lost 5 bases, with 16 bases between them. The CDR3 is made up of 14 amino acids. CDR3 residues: CASSPSTGVETQYF. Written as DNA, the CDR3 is TGTGCCAGCAGCCCTTCGACCGGGGTGGAGACCCAGTACTTC.

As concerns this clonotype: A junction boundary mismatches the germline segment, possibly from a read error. The CDR3 here is CASSLAGGIIYEQYF. The CDR3 DNA sequence: TGTGCCAGCAGTCTAGCGGGGGGGATAATTTACGAGCAGTACTTC. The J gene is TRBJ2-4, the V gene TRBV12-3 or TRBV12-4; TRBD2 matches at 12 bases. The DNA matches TRBJ2-7 better at its end, which makes the J call doubtful. This CDR3 comprises 15 residues.

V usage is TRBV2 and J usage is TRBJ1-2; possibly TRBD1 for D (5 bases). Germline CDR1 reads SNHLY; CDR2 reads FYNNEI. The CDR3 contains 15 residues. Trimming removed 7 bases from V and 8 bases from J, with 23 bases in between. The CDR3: CASKPGGAGRLGYTF. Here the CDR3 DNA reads TGTGCCAGCAAACCGGGCGGGGCAGGGAGGTTGGGCTACACCTTC.